The entry below describes one T cell receptor beta chain. The antigen is unknown. Libraries were prepared by immunoSEQ multiplex PCR; TCRdb keeps only in-frame clonotypes and omits some of them. The sample has about 110,000 clones; about 87% are singletons. Germline assignment: CDR1 SQVTM and CDR2 ANQGSEA. Trimming removed 4 bases from V and 1 base from J; junction bases left unmatched: 3. CDR3 length: 13 amino acids. The sample comes from a study of T cell responses to AZD1222 COVID-19 vaccine. Study-level findings and limits: Spike-specific TCR breadth and depth went up after people got two AZD1222 doses.

This sample comprised peripheral blood, obtained 28 days after the second AZD1222 dose. This receptor was obtained from an adult who received the AZD1222 COVID-19 vaccine. This sequence joins TRBV29-1 and TRBJ1-1, with TRBD1 matching over 7 bases. As DNA, the CDR3 is TGCAGCGTTGCTCCAGGGGGGAACACTGAAGCTTTCTTT. Translating it yields CSVAPGGNTEAFF.